These 21 T cell receptor beta chains share one sample of origin, sequenced in a study of T cell responses to AZD1222 COVID-19 vaccine. Assay: immunoSEQ multiplex PCR; the TCRdb copy retains only in-frame clones and omits some. The sample shows tens of thousands of clones, approximately 78% of them seen only once. The sequencing used peripheral blood, collected on day 0 of AZD1222 vaccination. The receptor set was obtained from an adult in good health.

The V gene is TRBV29-1, the J gene TRBJ1-2, with a weak D call TRBD1 (6 bases). Trimming left V 4 bases short and J 3 bases short, with 6 bases between. CDR3 size: 11 residues. Germline assignment: CDR1 SQVTM and CDR2 ANQGSEA. Written as DNA, the CDR3 is TGCAGCGTTGGGACAGACTATGGCTACACCTTC. Translated, it gives CSVGTDYGYTF.

The chain uses TRBV7-9 and TRBJ1-1; D unclear. V lost 4 bases and J lost 7, with 28 bases in between. CDR1 is SEHNR and CDR2 is FQNEAQ in the germline V gene (reference sequence). The CDR3 totals 18 residues. CDR3 loop: CASSSDKTRLLKGVEAFF. The CDR3 DNA sequence: TGTGCCAGCAGCTCCGACAAGACCAGGCTGTTGAAGGGAGTTGAAGCTTTCTTT.

V gene TRBV7-2 combines with J gene TRBJ2-3, with 13 bases aligning to TRBD2. This CDR3 contains 17 residues. CDR1 is SGHTA and CDR2 is FQGNSA in the germline V gene. Trimming removed 6 bases from V and 9 bases from J; junction bases left unmatched: 15. The CDR3 nucleotides are TGTGCCAGCAGTTACTCCGGGACTAGCGGGACCCTCAACACGCAGTATTTT. Protein product: CASSYSGTSGTLNTQYF. Full variable domain (outside the CDR3, taken from reference TRBV7-2 and TRBJ2-3): GAGVSQSPSNKVTEKGKDVELRCDPISGHTALYWYRQSLGQGLEFLIYFQGNSAPDKSGLPSDRFSAERTGGSVSTLTIQRTQQEDSAVYLCASSYSGTSGTLNTQYFGPGTRLTVL.

The chain uses TRBV4-3 and TRBJ1-2, with D possibly matching TRBD1 (6 bases). The ends were cut back, 4 bases at V and 0 bases at J, with 12 bases in the middle. CDR1 is LGHNA and CDR2 is YSLEER in the germline V gene. The CDR3 runs to 15 residues. The CDR3 spells CASSPGTLTNYGYTF. In nucleotides, the CDR3 is TGCGCCAGCAGCCCAGGGACACTCACTAACTATGGCTACACCTTC.

The chain couples TRBV9 to TRBJ1-6; 7 bases match TRBD1. The CDR3 loop spans 15 amino acids. V was pared by 0 bases and J by 5 bases, with 2 bases of the junction left unmatched. CDR1 and CDR2 from the germline V gene are SGDLS and YYNGEE. The CDR3 reads CASSVGGTDNSPLHF. CDR3 coding DNA: TGTGCCAGCAGCGTAGGGGGGACAGATAATTCACCCCTCCACTTT.

This clone was seen a few times. The chain links TRBV28 to TRBJ1-6; the match to TRBD1 covers 7 bases. V lost 6 bases to trimming and J lost 3 bases; unmatched junction nucleotides: 23. The CDR3 is 21 residues long. Germline CDR1 MDHEN, CDR2 SYDVKM. The CDR3 DNA is TGTGCCAGCAGGGGGGGACAGACGGGTCTGTCTGGAGTGGGCTATAATTCACCCCTCCACTTT. It is translated as CASRGGQTGLSGVGYNSPLHF.

The gene calls are TRBV5-1 and TRBJ2-3, with D perhaps TRBD1 (6 bases). Germline CDR1 and CDR2: SGHRS and YFSETQ. The CDR3 is 12 amino acids. The V gene lost 8 bases and the J gene lost 6 bases, with 13 bases spanning the gap. In DNA, the CDR3 is TGCGCCAGTTCTACAGGGTCGGATACGCAGTATTTT. This translates into CASSTGSDTQYF.

The chain has TRBV7-2 and TRBJ1-2; weak D call: TRBD1 (6 bases). CDR3 length: 14 amino acids. The V end lost 7 bases, the J end lost 0 bases, and 12 bases lay between the germline ends. From germline, CDR1 is SGHTA and CDR2 FQGNSA. The CDR3 reads CASNRDTTNYGYTF. DNA for the CDR3: TGTGCCAGCAACAGGGACACAACTAACTATGGCTACACCTTC.

This clone was seen just once. The chain links TRBV5-8 to TRBJ2-5, with 7 bases aligning to TRBD2. Germline CDR1 SGHTS, CDR2 YDEGEE. After removal of 3 bases from V and 5 bases from J, the junction contained 13 bases not matched to a gene. The CDR3 consists of 16 residues. The CDR3, as DNA: TGTGCCAGCAGCTATAGACGGGGGAGGGCCAGGGAGACCCAGTACTTC. It specifies CASSYRRGRARETQYF.

This clone was counted between two and nine times. The chain employs TRBV7-2 and TRBJ2-7; the D gene is possibly TRBD2 (6 bases). The V gene's germline CDR1 is SGHTA and CDR2 FQGNSA. Trimming cost V 3 bases and J 4 bases, with 13 bases left between them. This CDR3 is built from 14 residues. The CDR3 coding sequence is TGTGCCAGCAGCTTCAATAGCGGAACATACGAGCAGTACTTC. As protein: CASSFNSGTYEQYF.

This sequence joins TRBV5-6 and TRBJ1-5; D unresolved. Germline CDR1 SGHDT, CDR2 YYEEEE. The CDR3 consists of 15 residues. V was cut by 4 bases and J by 1 base, with 12 bases left in between. The CDR3, as DNA: TGTGCCAGCAGCCTGCGCAGTGGAAGCAATCAGCCCCAGCATTTT. Translated, it gives CASSLRSGSNQPQHF. The full variable domain, rest sourced from reference TRBV5-6 and TRBJ1-5, is DAGVTQSPTHLIKTRGQQVTLRCSPKSGHDTVSWYQQALGQGPQFIFQYYEEEERQRGNFPDRFSGHQFPNYSSELNVNALLLGDSALYLCASSLRSGSNQPQHFGDGTRLSIL.

The chain employs TRBV19 and TRBJ2-1; 7 nucleotides match TRBD2. This CDR3 is built from 14 residues. Trimming at V came to 2 bases and at J to 5 bases, leaving 3 bases not matched to a gene. In germline, CDR1 is LNHDA, CDR2 SQIVND (reference sequence). The CDR3 DNA is TGTGCCAGTAGTATAAGCGGGGTTGACAATGAGCAGTTCTTC. Amino acids: CASSISGVDNEQFF.

The V and J genes are TRBV7-8 and TRBJ1-3, with D uncertain. Trimming shortened V by 7 bases and J by 0 bases, and 13 bases separated the two germline ends. CDR3 length equals 15 residues. Germline V CDR1 and CDR2: SGHVS, FQNEAQ. The DNA for the CDR3 is TGTGCCAGCAACCGAGACATTTACTCTGGAAACACCATATATTTT. It yields the protein CASNRDIYSGNTIYF.

The gene calls are TRBV30 and TRBJ1-4; D gene ambiguous. Trimming removed 2 bases from V and 8 bases from J, with 18 bases in between. The CDR3 is 15 residues long. Germline assignment: CDR1 GTSNPN and CDR2 SVGIG (reference sequence). CDR3 amino acids: CAWSRGEGNSEKLFF. Written as DNA, the CDR3 is TGTGCCTGGAGTAGAGGTGAAGGGAATAGCGAAAAACTGTTTTTT.

V gene TRBV27 combines with J gene TRBJ2-7; 11 nucleotides align to TRBD2. Germline V gives CDR1 MNHEY, CDR2 SMNVEV (reference sequence). This CDR3 comprises 19 residues. V was pared by 1 base and J by 0 bases, with 11 bases of the junction left unmatched. The CDR3 DNA reads TGTGCCAGCAGTTTATACGCCCCTTCCGGGACTAGCGGCTCCTACGAGCAGTACTTC. This translates into CASSLYAPSGTSGSYEQYF.

This chain connects TRBV7-8 to TRBJ2-7, with TRBD2 as a possible D gene (9 bases). V lost 4 bases, J lost 3 bases, and 19 bases lay in between. Germline V CDR1 and CDR2: SGHVS, FQNEAQ. The CDR3 runs 16 residues. For the CDR3, the DNA is TGTGCCAGCAGCTCGACAGGGGTAGCGGGAGTCTACGAGCAGTACTTC. This codes for CASSSTGVAGVYEQYF.

This chain links TRBV5-1 with TRBJ2-1, with TRBD2 identical over 7 bases. V shed 5 bases and J 9 bases; nucleotides not matched to a gene: 14. The CDR3 has 15 amino acids. Germline loops: CDR1 SGHRS, CDR2 YFSETQ. Here the CDR3 reads CASSWRESSQGEQFF. CDR3 nucleotides: TGCGCCAGCAGTTGGCGGGAGAGTTCTCAGGGTGAGCAGTTCTTC.

The gene calls are TRBV30 and TRBJ2-3; D ambiguous. Trimming left V 5 bases short and J 4 bases short, with 10 bases between. The CDR3 length is 12 residues. Per the germline V gene, CDR1 is GTSNPN and CDR2 is SVGIG (reference sequence). The CDR3 DNA follows: TGTGCCTGGGAGAGGCGCGCAGATACGCAGTATTTT. Protein: CAWERRADTQYF.

CDR3 protein: CASSILFGRLSSYNEQFF. The CDR3 DNA is TGTGCCAGTAGTATATTGTTTGGACGGTTAAGCTCCTACAATGAGCAGTTCTTC. The genes are TRBV19 and TRBJ2-1; no definite D call. The CDR3 is 18 amino acids. Germline values: CDR1 LNHDA, CDR2 SQIVND (reference sequence). Trimming shortened V by 2 bases and J by 0 bases, and 17 bases separated the two germline ends.

The chain has TRBV15 and TRBJ1-1, with TRBD1 identical over 7 bases. The CDR3 spans 13 residues. With 0 bases clipped from V and 11 bases from J, the junction kept 6 bases outside the gene matches. CDR1 is LNHNV, CDR2 YYDKDF, per germline (reference sequence). The CDR3 bases are TGTGCCACCAGCAGAGAATCGACAGGGAATGCTTTCTTT. Residues: CATSRESTGNAFF.

The chain combines TRBV4-2 with TRBJ1-5, with a tentative D call TRBD1 (6 bases). CDR1 is LGHNA, CDR2 YNFKEQ, per germline. Trimming pared 4 bases from V and 5 bases from J, leaving 18 bases between. This CDR3 is 16 amino acids long. The CDR3 DNA sequence: TGTGCCAGCAGCCCTGGAAGGGGGTCTGTATATCAGCCCCAGCATTTT. The encoded protein is CASSPGRGSVYQPQHF.